This TCR beta chain emerged from a study of blood T cell repertoires in COVID-19. Whole-study context: There were acute and convalescent COVID-19 samples, and they came from the United States, Italy and Spain. In each case, the material was cDNA or gDNA derived from T cells, B-cell-depleted T cells, or PBMCs.

Study processing details: Nucleated cell counts were estimated from reference gene primer amplification. Sequencing used immunoSEQ multiplex PCR; TCRdb keeps in-frame clones, though not all of them. V and J calls and clone size follow that table, whereas D and trimming were derived from the DNA. The sample lists approximately 390,000 clones, more than 75% occurring once. The CDR3 is 14 amino acids. Trimming removed 6 bases from V and 0 bases from J, with 9 bases in between. Germline CDR1 reads MDHEN; CDR2 reads SYDVKM. While infection was still active, Seattle patients were enrolled and then followed longitudinally.

The sequence derives from a woman aged 55 to 70 with COVID-19, enrolled during active disease. This rearrangement joins TRBV28 to TRBJ1-5; no clear D gene. The specimen sequenced was peripheral blood. This chain's CDR3 is CASRQYYSNQPQHF. The CDR3 DNA follows: TGTGCCAGCAGACAGTATTATAGCAATCAGCCCCAGCATTTT.